This T cell receptor (beta chain) was sequenced during a study of blood T cell repertoires in COVID-19. CDR3 length equals 15 residues. V lost 4 bases and J lost 3; bases outside the gene matches: 7. Germline assignment: CDR1 SGHRS and CDR2 YFSETQ. TCRdb's table, derived via immunoSEQ multiplex PCR, lists solely in-frame clones and lacks some. The profile shows under 350,000 clones, roughly 91% of them singletons. The material sequenced was peripheral blood. This TCR derives from a middle-aged man with acute or convalescent COVID-19. The V gene is TRBV5-1, the J gene TRBJ2-7, with 10 nucleotides matching TRBD1. This chain's CDR3 is CASSLDRGIVYEQYF. The DNA for the CDR3 is TGCGCCAGCAGCCTGGACAGGGGGATAGTCTACGAGCAGTACTTC.